This is a list of T cell receptor beta chains from one sample in a study of shared clonotypes between healthy human individuals. The table came from immunoSEQ multiplex PCR; TCRdb's copy has only in-frame clones and leaves some out. The sample holds about 2.4 million clones, under 95% seen once. Sequencing input: naive CD4+ T cells from PBMCs. All receptors derive from a man between 18 and 29 years old in good health. Some clones in this sample may be carry-over from other donors' samples. The CDR3 runs from the conserved cysteine through the conserved F or W. Fields, in order: J gene, V gene, clone size, D gene, CDR3 DNA, CDR3 protein. The D gene is left open where the match is weak. Not all rows give a size; the values are once, few, many and, for expanded clones, a class.

J gene: TRBJ1-4; V gene: TRBV5-1; clone size: -; D gene: TRBD1; CDR3 DNA: TGCGCCAGCAGCTCCCAGGGGGCCGGGGAAAAACTGTTTTTT; CDR3 protein: CASSSQGAGEKLFF
J gene: TRBJ2-1; V gene: TRBV7-2; clone size: -; D gene: -; CDR3 DNA: TGTGCCAGCAGCTTAGCCGGGACTCTCGACTACAATGAGCAGTTCTTC; CDR3 protein: CASSLAGTLDYNEQFF
J gene: TRBJ1-2; V gene: TRBV29-1; clone size: -; D gene: -; CDR3 DNA: TGCAGCGTTTCTGGGGAGAAGTATGGCTACACCTTC; CDR3 protein: CSVSGEKYGYTF
J gene: TRBJ2-3; V gene: TRBV6-6; clone size: -; D gene: -; CDR3 DNA: TGTGCCAGCATAGGTCGCCCCCGGGATACGCAGTATTTT; CDR3 protein: CASIGRPRDTQYF
J gene: TRBJ2-4; V gene: TRBV29-1; clone size: -; D gene: -; CDR3 DNA: TGCAGCGTTGGCGGGACACTCAAAAACATTCAGTACTTC; CDR3 protein: CSVGGTLKNIQYF
J gene: TRBJ2-7; V gene: TRBV19; clone size: -; D gene: -; CDR3 DNA: TGTGCCAGTAGTATTCTAGGTAGACCCTACGAGCAGTACTTC; CDR3 protein: CASSILGRPYEQYF
J gene: TRBJ2-5; V gene: TRBV28; clone size: -; D gene: TRBD2; CDR3 DNA: TGTGCCAGCAGTTACATGGGACTAGCTGGACAGACCCAGTACTTC; CDR3 protein: CASSYMGLAGQTQYF
J gene: TRBJ1-1; V gene: TRBV29-1; clone size: -; D gene: -; CDR3 DNA: TGCAGCACCCCCGTTCTGGTCCCTGAAGCTTTCTTT; CDR3 protein: CSTPVLVPEAFF
J gene: TRBJ2-7; V gene: TRBV28; clone size: few; D gene: TRBD2; CDR3 DNA: TGTGCCAGCAGGTCTGGCGGGGGGTACGAGCAGTACTTC; CDR3 protein: CASRSGGGYEQYF
J gene: TRBJ1-1; V gene: TRBV9; clone size: -; D gene: -; CDR3 DNA: TGTGCCAGCAGCACAGGACAGCCAAACACTGAAGCTTTCTTT; CDR3 protein: CASSTGQPNTEAFF
J gene: TRBJ1-4; V gene: TRBV9; clone size: -; D gene: -; CDR3 DNA: TGTGCCAGCAGCGTAGGTGGAAGTAATGAAAAACTGTTTTTT; CDR3 protein: CASSVGGSNEKLFF
J gene: TRBJ2-5; V gene: TRBV29-1; clone size: once; D gene: -; CDR3 DNA: TGCAGCGTTACGGCGGGAGAGACCCAGTACTTC; CDR3 protein: CSVTAGETQYF
J gene: TRBJ2-7; V gene: TRBV30; clone size: -; D gene: TRBD2; CDR3 DNA: TGTGCCTGGAGCCCCCGCCGGACTAGCTTTTCTCCTACCGAGCAGTACTTC; CDR3 protein: CAWSPRRTSFSPTEQYF
J gene: TRBJ2-7; V gene: TRBV5-1; clone size: -; D gene: TRBD2; CDR3 DNA: TGCGCCAGCAGCTTGGCCGGGCTAGCGGGAGCAGTCGAGCAGTACTTC; CDR3 protein: CASSLAGLAGAVEQYF
J gene: TRBJ2-1; V gene: TRBV9; clone size: -; D gene: TRBD2; CDR3 DNA: TGTGCCAGCAGCCCGACCGGAGGAGCGGGAGGTTACAATGAGCAGTTCTTC; CDR3 protein: CASSPTGGAGGYNEQFF
J gene: TRBJ2-5; V gene: TRBV5-1; clone size: -; D gene: TRBD1; CDR3 DNA: TGCGCCAGCAGCAAACAGGGGCAGTTCCAAGAGACCCAGTACTTC; CDR3 protein: CASSKQGQFQETQYF
J gene: TRBJ2-7; V gene: TRBV6-1; clone size: -; D gene: TRBD2; CDR3 DNA: TGTGCCAGCAGTGACGGAGGACTAGCGGGAGTGTTGGGTTACGAGCAGTACTTC; CDR3 protein: CASSDGGLAGVLGYEQYF
J gene: TRBJ2-5; V gene: TRBV6-1; clone size: -; D gene: TRBD1; CDR3 DNA: TGTGCCAGCACCTGGACAGGGGACTCCCAAGAGACCCAGTACTTC; CDR3 protein: CASTWTGDSQETQYF
J gene: TRBJ1-1; V gene: TRBV25-1; clone size: -; D gene: TRBD1; CDR3 DNA: TGTGCCAGCAGTAATTGGGGACAGGGGAACACTGAAGCTTTCTTT; CDR3 protein: CASSNWGQGNTEAFF
J gene: TRBJ2-7; V gene: TRBV27; clone size: -; D gene: -; CDR3 DNA: TGTGCCAGCAGTGTCAGGGATGTTAGCTACGAGCAGTACTTC; CDR3 protein: CASSVRDVSYEQYF
J gene: TRBJ1-4; V gene: TRBV5-1; clone size: -; D gene: -; CDR3 DNA: TGCGCCAGCAGCTTTTTCATGGGGAGTGAAAAACTGTTTTTT; CDR3 protein: CASSFFMGSEKLFF
J gene: TRBJ2-7; V gene: TRBV5-5; clone size: -; D gene: -; CDR3 DNA: TGTGCCAGCACCATCGAGGGCCCAGCCCTCCCCTACGAGCAGTACTTC; CDR3 protein: CASTIEGPALPYEQYF
J gene: TRBJ2-3; V gene: TRBV12-5; clone size: -; D gene: -; CDR3 DNA: TGTGCTAGTGGTTTAGGGACCGGCGGCACAGATACGCAGTATTTT; CDR3 protein: CASGLGTGGTDTQYF
J gene: TRBJ2-5; V gene: TRBV27; clone size: once; D gene: -; CDR3 DNA: TGTGCCAGCAGTTTAGTCCTGTACGGGACCCAGTACTTC; CDR3 protein: CASSLVLYGTQYF
J gene: TRBJ2-5; V gene: TRBV28; clone size: -; D gene: -; CDR3 DNA: TGTGCCAGCATCGACAGTCAAGAGACCCAGTACTTC; CDR3 protein: CASIDSQETQYF
J gene: TRBJ1-3; V gene: TRBV15; clone size: -; D gene: -; CDR3 DNA: TGTGCCACCAGCAGAGATGTCCCCGGTGACACCATATATTTT; CDR3 protein: CATSRDVPGDTIYF
J gene: TRBJ1-1; V gene: TRBV2; clone size: -; D gene: -; CDR3 DNA: TGTGCCAGCAGTGTATATTCGGCAGGCGAAGCTTTCTTT; CDR3 protein: CASSVYSAGEAFF
J gene: TRBJ2-3; V gene: TRBV5-6; clone size: -; D gene: TRBD2; CDR3 DNA: TGTGCCAGCAGCTTGGTGGGACTAGCGGGTAGCACAGATACGCAGTATTTT; CDR3 protein: CASSLVGLAGSTDTQYF
J gene: TRBJ2-7; V gene: TRBV7-9; clone size: -; D gene: TRBD1; CDR3 DNA: TGTGCCAGCATCCACGAGGGACAGGGGGAAAACTACGAGCAGTACTTC; CDR3 protein: CASIHEGQGENYEQYF
J gene: TRBJ2-7; V gene: TRBV4-1; clone size: -; D gene: -; CDR3 DNA: TGCGCCAGCAGCCAAGTTGATTTTCGGGGGACACTTACCTTC; CDR3 protein: CASSQVDFRGTLTF